This T cell receptor beta chain was sequenced for a study of shared clonotypes between healthy human individuals. The table came from immunoSEQ multiplex PCR; TCRdb's copy has only in-frame clones and leaves some out. The data show 950,000 to 1,100,000 clones, around 78% seen once. With respect to this clone: Its antigen is unidentified.

Germline V lookup: CDR1 SGHDT, CDR2 YYEEEE. Trimming stripped 2 bases from V and 4 bases from J, with 15 bases between. The CDR3 is 15 amino acids. Overall study findings and caveats: Lower generation probabilities were found for non-shared clonotypes than for those shared by all four donors. Larger estimated richness was generally recorded for naive subsets relative to memory subsets. The study found 4.5% to 5% of naive CD4 clonotypes shared across several donors.

Every one of the donors was a Caucasian adult that lived in Nashville, Tennessee. The chain employs TRBV5-6 and TRBJ2-5; D is perhaps TRBD1 or TRBD2 (5 bases each). The clonotype comes from a man aged 18 to 29 in good health. Some clones in this sample may be carry-over from other donors' samples. Sample: memory CD4+ T cells from PBMCs. Subset specified: CD45RA-negative fraction. CDR3 sequence reads: CASSFRRTRGETQYF. In DNA form, the CDR3 reads TGTGCCAGCAGCTTTCGTCGGACGAGGGGAGAGACCCAGTACTTC.